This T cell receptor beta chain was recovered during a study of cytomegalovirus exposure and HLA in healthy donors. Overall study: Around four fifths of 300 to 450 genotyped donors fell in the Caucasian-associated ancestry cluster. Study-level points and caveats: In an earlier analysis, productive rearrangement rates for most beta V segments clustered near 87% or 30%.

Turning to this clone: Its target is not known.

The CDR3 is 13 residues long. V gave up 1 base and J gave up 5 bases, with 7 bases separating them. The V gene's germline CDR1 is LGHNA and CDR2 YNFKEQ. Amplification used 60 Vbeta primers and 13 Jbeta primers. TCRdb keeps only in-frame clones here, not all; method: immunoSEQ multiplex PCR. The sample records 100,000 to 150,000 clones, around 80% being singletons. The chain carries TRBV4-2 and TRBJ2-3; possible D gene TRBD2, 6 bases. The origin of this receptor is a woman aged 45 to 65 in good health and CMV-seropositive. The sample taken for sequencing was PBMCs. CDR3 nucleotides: TGTGCCAGCAGCCAAGGGGACTTAGATACGCAGTATTTT. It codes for CASSQGDLDTQYF.